One and the same sample provided the 8 T cell receptor beta chains below, sequenced in a study of shared clonotypes between healthy human individuals. The protocol was immunoSEQ multiplex PCR, while the TCRdb copy is restricted to in-frame clones and leaves out a portion. The data show 1,400,000 or so clones, approximately 98.5% seen once. Sequenced sample: naive CD4+ T cells sorted from blood. Subset defined: CD45RA+ positively selected. Source of these receptors: a man aged 25-40 years in good health.

The chain recombines TRBV30 with TRBJ1-4; TRBD1 matches at 8 bases. The V gene's germline CDR1 is GTSNPN and CDR2 SVGIG (reference sequence). J was trimmed by 7 bases and V by 1 base; bases with no gene match: 8. This CDR3 is 15 amino acids long. CDR3 sequence: CAWSGSGGTVEKLFF. CDR3 in DNA: TGTGCCTGGAGTGGTTCAGGGGGCACGGTTGAAAAACTGTTTTTT. Full variable domain (outside the CDR3, taken from reference TRBV30 and TRBJ1-4): SQTIHQWPATLVQPVGSPLSLECTVEGTSNPNLYWYRQAAGRGLQLLFYSVGIGQISSEVPQNLSASRPQDRQFILSSKKLLLSDSGFYLCAWSGSGGTVEKLFFGSGTQLSVL.

The chain is built from TRBV15 and TRBJ1-2; 7 bases are shared with TRBD1. Trimming removed 1 base from V and 6 bases from J; junction bases left unmatched: 5. CDR1 and CDR2 from the germline V gene are LNHNV and YYDKDF (reference sequence). CDR3 length: 14 amino acids. CDR3 residues: CATSRVGRGNGYTF. CDR3 DNA: TGTGCCACCAGCAGAGTTGGCAGGGGGAATGGCTACACCTTC.

Of note for this clone: Other DNA sequences within the sample encode an identical CDR3. The chain combines TRBV29-1 with TRBJ2-3; D gene uncertain. The ends were cut back, 3 bases at V and 1 base at J, with 5 bases in the middle. This CDR3 contains 12 residues. Germline CDR1 and CDR2: SQVTM and ANQGSEA. This CDR3 is CSVDRGTDTQYF. DNA of the CDR3: TGCAGCGTTGACAGAGGCACAGATACGCAGTATTTT.

The CDR3 DNA is TGTGCCTCAGGGTTGCCCGGGATAAACATCGGCCACGAGCAGTACTTC. This sequence encodes CASGLPGINIGHEQYF. The rearrangement uses TRBV18 and TRBJ2-7; tentatively, D is TRBD1 or TRBD2 (5 bases each). CDR3 length: 16 residues. Germline CDR1 is KGHSH and CDR2 is LQKENI. The germline V and J ends were trimmed by 11 bases and 5 bases, with 28 bases remaining between them.

V is TRBV6-6 and J is TRBJ2-7, with D tentatively TRBD1 (6 bases). Germline V gives CDR1 MNHNY, CDR2 SVGAGI (reference sequence). V was cut by 6 bases and J by 1 base, with 13 bases left in between. This CDR3 has 14 residues. The CDR3 reads CASRDSQPSYEQYF. The DNA for the CDR3 is TGTGCCAGCAGGGACAGTCAGCCTTCCTACGAGCAGTACTTC.

This chain connects TRBV28 to TRBJ2-7; a possible D gene is TRBD1 (6 bases). The ends were cut back, 6 bases at V and 6 bases at J, with 18 bases in the middle. The length of the CDR3 is 14 residues. The germline CDR1 and CDR2 sequences are MDHEN and SYDVKM. This chain's CDR3 is CASRSVVQGPEQYF. CDR3 coding DNA: TGTGCCAGCAGATCAGTAGTTCAGGGGCCCGAGCAGTACTTC.

This clone appeared once. The chain is built from TRBV5-1 and TRBJ2-1, with 8 bases that match TRBD1. The germline CDR1 and CDR2 sequences are SGHRS and YFSETQ. The CDR3 has 15 residues. Losses at the gene ends were 0 bases for V and 7 bases for J; bases not matched to a gene: 6. The CDR3 nucleotides are TGCGCCAGCAGCTTGGAGGTAAACAGGGGGAATGAGCAGTTCTTC. Translation gives CASSLEVNRGNEQFF.

The V call is TRBV5-4, the J call TRBJ2-2; the D is unclear. Germline assignment: CDR1 SGHNT and CDR2 YYREEE (reference sequence). V lost 4 bases and J 3 bases, leaving 10 bases between the germline ends. The CDR3 totals 14 residues. The CDR3 region has the DNA TGTGCCAGCAGCGTTCGAAGAGACACCGGGGAGCTGTTTTTT. Protein product: CASSVRRDTGELFF. The variable domain in full, with the rest retrieved from reference TRBV5-4 and TRBJ2-2, is ETGVTQSPTHLIKTRGQQVTLRCSSQSGHNTVSWYQQALGQGPQFIFQYYREEENGRGNFPPRFSGLQFPNYSSELNVNALELDDSALYLCASSVRRDTGELFFGEGSRLTVL.